This T cell receptor beta chain is drawn from a study of OX40 agonist ivuxolimab in advanced cancers. The assay was immunoSEQ multiplex PCR, and TCRdb's table has in-frame clones only and misses some. The sample consists of about 91,000 clones, approximately 80% of them appearing once. V lost 7 bases and J 10 bases, leaving 18 bases between the germline ends. The CDR3 runs 13 residues. Germline V lookup: CDR1 WSHSY, CDR2 SAAADI. Blood draws occurred at baseline, cycle 4 day 1, and cycle 7 day 1. The TCR sequence derives from an adult with an advanced solid tumor such as melanoma, head and neck, liver or kidney cancer. The rearrangement links TRBV10-2 to TRBJ2-3; D perhaps matches TRBD2 (5 bases). Specimen: CD4+ or CD8+ T cells sorted from blood, collected in a trial of the OX40 agonist ivuxolimab. CDR3 nucleotide sequence: TGCGCCAGCACCTCCCAATCAGGCGGGTCGCAGTATTTT. Protein sequence: CASTSQSGGSQYF.